The source of this T cell receptor (beta chain) is a study of blood T cells in healthy people across ages. Trimming removed 5 bases from V and 3 bases from J; junction bases left unmatched: 15. Germline assignment: CDR1 MNHEY and CDR2 SMNVEV (reference sequence). There are 17 residues in the CDR3. A second PCR, run for roughly 7 to 12 cycles, used a sample-barcoded 5' primer plus a J-beta primer mix. TCRdb ran MiXCR on the 5' RACE reads and lists one entry per CDR3 protein. The top ten hold more than 4% of the sample, which has about 1.5 million distinct CDR3 sequences, less than 45% seen once. General study results and limits: Using unsorted PBMCs precluded a conclusive naive versus antigen-experienced comparison. Researchers report that TCR beta diversity correlated strongly with naive T cell percentage.

This clonotype has only a few counts. Its antigen remains unknown. The sample consisted of blood. The chain recombines TRBV27 with TRBJ1-2, with TRBD1 matching 7 bases. The source is a woman aged 18-29 years in good health. The CDR3: CASSPRQGLRTDYGYTF. The CDR3 region has the DNA TGTGCCAGCAGTCCTAGACAGGGACTTCGAACGGACTATGGCTACACCTTC.